This TCR beta chain originates from a study of blood T cell repertoires in COVID-19. Background on the study: Sample material is recorded as cDNA or gDNA derived from T cells, B-cell-depleted T cells, or PBMCs.

Sequenced by immunoSEQ multiplex PCR; TCRdb stores in-frame clones only, minus some. The sample records some 150,000 clones, roughly 88% being singletons. The CDR3 extends over 14 amino acids. Looked up from germline, CDR1 is LNHDA and CDR2 is SQIVND (reference sequence). V gave up 3 bases and J gave up 4 bases, with 9 bases separating them. The gene calls are TRBV19 and TRBJ1-4; a possible D gene is TRBD1 (5 bases). The material sequenced was peripheral blood. The TCR was taken from a woman aged 55-69 years with COVID-19, enrolled during active disease. The CDR3 is CASSIDSNNEKLFF. The DNA for the CDR3 is TGTGCCAGTAGTATCGACAGTAATAATGAAAAACTGTTTTTT.